The entry below gives a single T cell receptor beta chain sequence along with its context. What it binds is unknown. The data are from a study of cytomegalovirus exposure and HLA in healthy donors. The study ran its PCR with 60 Vbeta and 13 Jbeta primers. Some clones are missing from TCRdb's copy, which holds only in-frame ones; the method was immunoSEQ multiplex PCR. The sample has roughly 130,000 clones; roughly 90% are singletons. Findings and limits, study-wide: Fewer N-insertions than the 666-donor mean were reportedly shown by an Asian-associated ancestry cluster in a later analysis.

This clonotype was sampled from a middle-aged woman in good health and CMV-seronegative. The specimen was PBMCs.

This CDR3 reads CASSSRDFQNIQYF. CDR3 coding DNA: TGTGCCAGCAGCTCCAGGGACTTCCAGAACATTCAGTACTTC. The chain links TRBV7-9 to TRBJ2-4; a possible D gene is TRBD2 (6 bases). Looked up from germline, CDR1 is SEHNR and CDR2 is FQNEAQ (reference sequence). With 4 bases removed from V and 7 bases from J, the gap between germline ends came to 14 bases. The CDR3 covers 14 residues.